This TCR beta chain was obtained from a study of naive and memory T cell subsets. Germline V CDR1 and CDR2: LGHDT, YNNKEL (reference sequence). The length of the CDR3 is 16 residues. Unmatched junction bases numbered 8, after V lost 1 base and J lost 4 bases. Cells stained for CD3, CD4, CD8, CD45RA, CD27 and viability were sorted into four CD45RA/CD27 subsets. Note on this clonotype: Its target is unknown.

Overall study findings and caveats: In naive cells, over 95% of TCR sequences were seen only once. Diversity fell and Gini index rose from naive through CM, EM, EMRA.

Both TRBC1 and TRBC2 were covered by a beta constant-region primer of two equimolar oligonucleotides. Via MiXCR, TCRdb re-called the UMI-ligation and nested PCR reads, giving one row per CDR3 protein. The sample shows under 40,000 distinct CDR3 sequences, more than 10% of them seen only once. V is TRBV3-1 and J is TRBJ2-7, with 9 bases aligning to TRBD1. The specimen sequenced was effector memory CD4+ T cells from blood. The subset was: effector memory, CD45RA- CD27-. This TCR derives from a human donor in good health. Written as DNA, the CDR3 is TGTGCCAGCAGCCAAGTGGAGGGACAGGGCTTTTACGAGCAGTACTTC. This gives the protein CASSQVEGQGFYEQYF.